This TCR beta chain was sequenced for a study of blood T cell repertoires in COVID-19 (dated by TCRdb to about 2020). As for the study more broadly: Collaborator samples came from the United States, Italy and Spain and covered acute and convalescent phases of COVID-19. The dataset comprised deeply sampled blood TCRbeta repertoires from subjects exposed to, actively infected with, or recovered from COVID-19. HLA class I and class II types, where available, came from metadata supplied by the sample provider rather than from assay-based typing. The repertoires were released in a freely available public database intended as a resource for research on the immune response to SARS-CoV-2. The material from the prospective study consisted of cDNA or gDNA derived from T cells, B-cell-depleted T cells, or PBMCs. Samples came from the ongoing ImmuneRACE study (first 160 participants) plus 1,254 subjects from 6 global collaborators. Nearly every sample came with metadata listing a de-identified subject ID, COVID-19 status, age in years and sex.

Study-wide conclusions, independent of this receptor: The quantity of clinical and demographic metadata differed by source and by participant and was supplied without curation.

TCRbeta CDR3 regions were amplified from genomic DNA using the immunoSEQ Assay, a bias-controlled multiplex PCR. From the authors' description of their analysis: The number of nucleated cells in each sample was estimated by amplification of reference gene primers within the assay. To quantify the absolute abundance of each unique TCRbeta CDR3 rearrangement, sequence reads were collapsed and filtered. Productive Simpson clonality was computed per sample as the square root of Simpson's diversity index over productive rearrangements. TCRdb took this table from immuneACCESS and kept in-frame rearrangements with V and J called. Such tables lack part of the clones; where checked against another copy, unresolved V genes explain under half of the gap, and the rest is unexplained. V and J calls and clone size are copied from that table; D and trimming were computed from the DNA. Here the sample has 150,000 to 200,000 clones; 79% occur a single time. Of the sample, approximately 15% falls within the top ten clones.

In the case of this clone: Its binding antigen is unknown. Base qualities are not at hand, and no much larger clone is one base apart.

CDR1 and CDR2 are drawn from the germline V gene (reference sequence): MNHEY, SMNVEV. Trimmed from V: 2 bases; trimmed from J: 1 base; junction bases lacking a gene match: 7. Its CDR3 holds 17 amino acids, cysteine through phenylalanine. The only DNA kept is the CDR3, 51 bases in frame from the first base. The collaborating institutions used their own protocols to collect whole blood in K2EDTA tubes. For TCRbeta analysis, collaborator samples were shipped as frozen whole blood, as isolated PBMCs, or as DNA extracted from either sample type. This chain joins TRBV27 to TRBJ2-3, and 9 junctional nucleotides match TRBD2. Sequencing was performed on peripheral blood. The clonotype comes from a man in his 60s with active or convalescent COVID-19. The nucleotide sequence reads TGTGCCAGCAGTTTAACCCCTCCTAGCGGGGGCACAGATACGCAGTATTTT. Its amino acids are CASSLTPPSGGTDTQYF.